This T cell receptor beta chain was identified in a study of Tregs in tolerant kidney transplant recipients. The study, taken as a whole, reports: Biological reproducibility was not directly addressed, but technical replication error appeared minimal. The small number of patients limits these findings pending further validation. Donor-specific Treg expansion exceeded global Treg expansion in tolerant patients, suggesting antigen drive.

Recipients received nonmyeloablative bone marrow transplants from related graft donors, with transient mixed chimerism. Profiling relied on immunoSEQ multiplex PCR, and the TCRdb table lists in-frame clones only, not all of them. The table has 20,000 to 25,000 clones, approximately 81% seen once. For this clone: Antigen: not known.

The material sequenced was CD8+ T cells from blood (PBMCs), taken 6 months after the transplant. The TCR was taken from a human patient who received a combined kidney and bone marrow transplant. Some of these T cells may belong to the graft donor.

This CDR3 reads CASSYPNHQGIYEQYF. CDR3 coding DNA: TGTGCCAGCAGTTACCCAAATCATCAGGGCATCTACGAGCAGTACTTC. The chain is built from TRBV6-5 and TRBJ2-7; tentative D call: TRBD1 (5 bases). Trimming removed 2 bases from V and 3 bases from J, with 17 bases in between. Germline CDR1 and CDR2: MNHEY and SVGAGI. This CDR3 comprises 16 residues.